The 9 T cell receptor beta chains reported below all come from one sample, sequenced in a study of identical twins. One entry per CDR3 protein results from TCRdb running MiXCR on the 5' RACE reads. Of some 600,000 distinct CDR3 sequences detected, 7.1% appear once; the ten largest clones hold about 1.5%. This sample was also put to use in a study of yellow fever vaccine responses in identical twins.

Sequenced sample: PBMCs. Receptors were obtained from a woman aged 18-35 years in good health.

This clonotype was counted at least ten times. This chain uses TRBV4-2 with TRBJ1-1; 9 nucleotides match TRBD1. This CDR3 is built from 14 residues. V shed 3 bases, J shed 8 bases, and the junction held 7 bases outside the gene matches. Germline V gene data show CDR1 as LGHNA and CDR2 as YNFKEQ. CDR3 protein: CASSQWGQGSEAFF. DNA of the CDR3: TGTGCCAGCAGCCAGTGGGGACAGGGAAGCGAAGCTTTCTTT.

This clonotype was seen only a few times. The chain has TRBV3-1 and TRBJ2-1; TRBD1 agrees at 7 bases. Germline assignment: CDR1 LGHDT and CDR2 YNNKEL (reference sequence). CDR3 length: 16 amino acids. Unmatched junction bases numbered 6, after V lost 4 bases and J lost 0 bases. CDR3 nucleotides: TGTGCCAGCAGCCCCCGCCGGGACAGCTCCTACAATGAGCAGTTCTTC. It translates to CASSPRRDSSYNEQFF.

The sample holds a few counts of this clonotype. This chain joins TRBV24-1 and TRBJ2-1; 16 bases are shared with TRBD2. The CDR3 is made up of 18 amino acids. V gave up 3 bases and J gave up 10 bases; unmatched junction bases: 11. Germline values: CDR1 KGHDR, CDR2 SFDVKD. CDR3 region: CATSDPGTSGGATDEQFF. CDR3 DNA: TGTGCCACCAGTGATCCAGGGACTAGCGGGGGGGCTACAGACGAGCAGTTCTTC.

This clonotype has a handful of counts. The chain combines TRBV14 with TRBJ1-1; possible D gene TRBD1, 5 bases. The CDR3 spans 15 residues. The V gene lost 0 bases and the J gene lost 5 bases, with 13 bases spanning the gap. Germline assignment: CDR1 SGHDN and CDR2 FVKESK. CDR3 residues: CASSQDIAGNTEAFF. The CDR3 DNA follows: TGTGCCAGCAGCCAAGATATTGCAGGGAATACTGAAGCTTTCTTT.

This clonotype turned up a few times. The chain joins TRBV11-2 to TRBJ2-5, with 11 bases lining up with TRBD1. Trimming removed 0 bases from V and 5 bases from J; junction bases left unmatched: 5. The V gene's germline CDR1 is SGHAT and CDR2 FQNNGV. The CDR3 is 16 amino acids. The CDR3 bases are TGTGCCAGCAGCTTAGAGGGGGACAGGGGGAGGGAGACCCAGTACTTC. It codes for CASSLEGDRGRETQYF.

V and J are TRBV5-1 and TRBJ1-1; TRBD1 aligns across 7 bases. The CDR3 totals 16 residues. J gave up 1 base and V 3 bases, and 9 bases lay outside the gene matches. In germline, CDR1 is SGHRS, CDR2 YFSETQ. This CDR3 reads CASSSLGQVTNTEAFF. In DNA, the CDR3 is TGCGCCAGCAGCTCATTAGGACAGGTGACGAACACTGAAGCTTTCTTT.

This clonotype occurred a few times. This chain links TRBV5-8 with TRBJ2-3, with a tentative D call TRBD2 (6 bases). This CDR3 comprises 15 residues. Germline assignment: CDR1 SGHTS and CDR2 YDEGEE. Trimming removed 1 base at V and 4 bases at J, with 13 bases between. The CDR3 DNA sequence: TGTGCCAGCAGCTTGCGCCCGGGAGTGGCAGATACGCAGTATTTT. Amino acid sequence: CASSLRPGVADTQYF.

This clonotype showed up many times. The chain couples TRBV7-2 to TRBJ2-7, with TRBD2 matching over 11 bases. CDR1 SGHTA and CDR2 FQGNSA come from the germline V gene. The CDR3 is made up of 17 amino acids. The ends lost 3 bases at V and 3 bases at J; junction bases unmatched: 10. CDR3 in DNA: TGTGCCAGCAGCTTCCCCCTGACTAGCGGGAATATCTACGAGCAGTACTTC. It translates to CASSFPLTSGNIYEQYF.

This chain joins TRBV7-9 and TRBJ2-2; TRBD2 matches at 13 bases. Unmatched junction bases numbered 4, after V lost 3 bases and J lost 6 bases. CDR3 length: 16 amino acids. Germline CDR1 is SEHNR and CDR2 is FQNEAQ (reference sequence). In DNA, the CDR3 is TGTGCCAGCAGCTTCAGGACTAGCGGGAGATCCGGGGAGCTGTTTTTT. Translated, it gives CASSFRTSGRSGELFF.